What follows describes a single T cell receptor (beta chain). Its antigen is as yet unknown. Sample-barcoded 5' priming and a J-beta primer mix drove a second PCR of 7 to 11 cycles. TCRdb used MiXCR to reprocess the 5' RACE reads, holding one entry per CDR3 protein. The data hold around 990,000 distinct CDR3 sequences, with roughly 24% observed a single time. The data belong to a study of blood T cells in healthy people across ages. Whole-study results and caveats: PBMCs were not sorted, which prevented a conclusive comparison of naive versus antigen-experienced cells.

The J segment lost 4 bases and the V segment lost 8 bases, leaving 6 bases of the junction unmatched. This CDR3 is 14 amino acids long. Germline loops: CDR1 MNHNY, CDR2 SVGAGI (reference sequence). These data also formed part of another study, on T cells of mothers and their children.

This chain joins TRBV6-6 and TRBJ2-5, with TRBD2 identical over 11 bases. The sequence came from a girl aged 2-10 years in good health. Input material: blood. The CDR3, as DNA: TGTGCCAGCCACGTAGGGACTAGCGGAGAGACCCAGTACTTC. Translated, it gives CASHVGTSGETQYF.